This TCR beta chain was recorded in a study of T cell responses to AZD1222 COVID-19 vaccine. Study-level results: Spike was spanned by vaccine-associated CD4 TCRs, with dominance at 160-218 and 743-854. White British people made up most donors, females outnumbered males, and clonal diversity was possibly underestimated. Per reports, nearly half of all spike-specific TCRs target regions that are unmutated in variants.

Measured with immunoSEQ multiplex PCR; TCRdb has only the in-frame clones, and not every one. The sample lists 90,000 to 150,000 clones; approximately 88% were seen once. Of note for this clone: What it binds is not known.

The germline gives CDR1 LNHDA, CDR2 SQIVND (reference sequence). V dropped 3 bases and J dropped 2 bases, with 14 bases sitting between them. This CDR3 spans 16 amino acids. This specimen was peripheral blood, taken on day 0 of AZD1222 vaccination. The V and J genes are TRBV19 and TRBJ1-5, with a possible D match to TRBD1 (5 bases). This TCR was recovered from an adult in good health. CDR3: CASSITGHIGNQPQHF. CDR3 sequence (DNA): TGTGCCAGTAGTATTACAGGTCATATAGGCAATCAGCCCCAGCATTTT.